The rows below give T cell receptor beta chains drawn from one sample of a study of cytomegalovirus exposure and HLA in healthy donors. The protocol was immunoSEQ multiplex PCR, while the TCRdb copy is restricted to in-frame clones and leaves out a portion. The sample contains 150,000 to 200,000 clones, around two thirds of which appear only once. Sample: PBMCs. All receptors come from a man aged 35 to 55 in good health and CMV-seronegative. Both conserved end residues are part of each CDR3. The order of the fields is D gene, V gene, J gene, clone size, CDR3 protein, CDR3 DNA. D genes are given only for firm matches. The size entry is marked missing in some rows and otherwise reads once, few, many or a size class.

>NA|TRBV13|TRBJ2-3|NA
CASTERVGGTDTQYF
TGTGCCAGCACCGAGCGGGTGGGAGGCACAGATACGCAGTATTTT
>NA|TRBV19|TRBJ1-2|NA
CASSILGSGYTF
TGTGCCAGTAGTATACTCGGGTCAGGCTACACCTTC
>NA|TRBV28|TRBJ2-1|NA
CASLQGIAYNEQFF
TGTGCCAGTTTACAGGGCATCGCCTACAATGAGCAGTTCTTC
>NA|TRBV7-9|TRBJ1-6|NA
CASSLIGQPNSPLHF
TGTGCCAGCAGCCTAATCGGACAGCCTAATTCACCCCTCCACTTT
>NA|TRBV5-1|TRBJ2-1|few
CASSYKAGHNEQFF
TGCGCCAGCAGCTACAAAGCAGGGCACAATGAGCAGTTCTTC
>TRBD1|TRBV4-1|TRBJ2-7|NA
CASRPGTGSSYEQYF
TGCGCCAGCAGACCCGGGACAGGGAGCTCCTACGAGCAGTACTTC
>TRBD1|TRBV28|TRBJ2-2|NA
CASEGGRKNTGELFF
TGTGCCAGCGAAGGGGGCAGGAAGAACACCGGGGAGCTGTTTTTT
>NA|TRBV6-1|TRBJ2-7|NA
CASTGNQDYEQYF
TGTGCCAGCACGGGAAATCAGGACTACGAGCAGTACTTC
>TRBD1|TRBV18|TRBJ1-2|NA
CASSQQGPEGYGYTF
TGTGCCAGCTCACAACAGGGGCCCGAAGGATATGGCTACACCTTC
>NA|TRBV6-5|TRBJ2-7|few
CASSYSGGSGYEQYF
TGTGCCAGCAGTTACTCTGGAGGGTCGGGATACGAGCAGTACTTC
>NA|TRBV7-2|TRBJ1-2|NA
CASSLNSYGYTF
TGTGCCAGCAGCTTGAATAGCTATGGCTACACCTTC
>NA|TRBV18|TRBJ1-5|NA
CASSPDRNQPQHF
TGTGCCAGCTCACCCGACAGAAATCAGCCCCAGCATTTT
>NA|TRBV21-1|TRBJ2-7|NA
CASRRGGPPSYEQYF
TGTGCCAGCAGGCGTGGGGGCCCCCCTTCCTACGAGCAGTACTTC
>NA|TRBV6-5|TRBJ2-7|NA
CASRSRERYEQYF
TGTGCCAGCAGGTCCAGGGAAAGGTACGAGCAGTACTTC
>TRBD2|TRBV10-3|TRBJ2-1|few
CAISGSGTSSYNEQFF
TGTGCCATCAGTGGTAGCGGGACTAGCTCCTACAATGAGCAGTTCTTC
>NA|TRBV13|TRBJ2-7|NA
CASSAQGSAFEQYF
TGTGCCAGCAGCGCCCAGGGGTCGGCTTTCGAGCAGTACTTC
>NA|TRBV5-4|TRBJ2-5|NA
CASSFGPGEQETQYF
TGTGCCAGCAGCTTTGGGCCGGGGGAGCAAGAGACCCAGTACTTC
>NA|TRBV7-2|TRBJ1-2|NA
CASSPGNLGYTF
TGTGCCAGCTCCCCGGGGAATTTAGGCTACACCTTC
>TRBD2|TRBV18|TRBJ2-1|NA
CASSPGLAGGHLEQFF
TGTGCCAGCTCACCCGGACTAGCGGGAGGGCATCTTGAGCAGTTCTTC
>NA|TRBV4-1|TRBJ2-1|NA
CASSETLGGYNEQFF
TGCGCCAGCAGCGAAACGTTAGGGGGTTACAATGAGCAGTTCTTC
>NA|TRBV7-5|TRBJ2-1|NA
CARSPPGTVYSYNEQFF
TGTGCCAGAAGCCCCCCCGGGACAGTTTACTCCTACAATGAGCAGTTCTTC
>NA|TRBV13|TRBJ2-7|NA
CASSLEGAGDYEQYF
TGTGCCAGCAGCTTAGAAGGGGCAGGGGACTACGAGCAGTACTTC
>NA|TRBV5-1|TRBJ1-6|NA
CASSFSRDSPLHF
TGCGCCAGCAGCTTCTCACGGGATTCACCCCTCCACTTT
>TRBD1|TRBV6-5|TRBJ2-7|NA
CASSALGQGFSEQYF
TGTGCCAGCAGTGCCTTGGGACAGGGTTTTAGCGAGCAGTACTTC
>NA|TRBV6-1|TRBJ2-7|few
CASSSRTSLEQYF
TGTGCCAGCAGTTCCCGGACTTCCCTCGAGCAGTACTTC
>TRBD1|TRBV7-4|TRBJ2-3|NA
CASSTGQGDTDTQYF
TGTGCCAGCAGCACGGGACAGGGGGATACAGATACGCAGTATTTT
>NA|TRBV4-1|TRBJ1-5|NA
CASSQEREGQPQHF
TGCGCCAGCAGCCAAGAGAGGGAGGGCCAGCCCCAGCATTTT
>NA|TRBV19|TRBJ2-3|NA
CASSIGDTQYF
TGTGCCAGTAGTATCGGAGATACGCAGTATTTT
>TRBD2|TRBV30|TRBJ2-2|NA
CAWRGDYTNTGELFF
TGTGCCTGGAGGGGGGACTATACGAACACCGGGGAGCTGTTTTTT
>NA|TRBV30|TRBJ1-1|NA
CAWSVSRGNTEAFF
TGTGCCTGGAGTGTTTCCAGGGGGAACACTGAAGCTTTCTTT
>TRBD1|TRBV28|TRBJ2-4|NA
CASRRGGGTGGYIQYF
TGTGCCAGCAGGCGGGGGGGAGGGACAGGGGGCTACATTCAGTACTTC
>TRBD1|TRBV5-6|TRBJ1-1|NA
CASSQGQATEAFF
TGTGCCAGCAGCCAAGGACAGGCAACTGAAGCTTTCTTT
>TRBD2|TRBV7-2|TRBJ2-3|NA
CASSLAATSGSTDTQYF
TGTGCCAGCAGCTTAGCTGCGACTAGCGGAAGCACAGATACGCAGTATTTT
>NA|TRBV30|TRBJ2-2|NA
CARAGGVGGELFF
TGTGCGCGGGCGGGCGGGGTCGGCGGGGAGCTGTTTTTT
>NA|TRBV15|TRBJ1-2|NA
CATSGRGNRLVF
TGTGCCACCAGCGGGCGAGGGAATCGACTCGTCTTC